This T cell receptor (beta chain) was recorded in a study of T-cell memory formation after mild COVID-19. Germline values: CDR1 DFQATT, CDR2 SNEGSKA (reference sequence). V was clipped by 5 bases and J by 2 bases, with 11 bases between them. This CDR3 has 13 residues. TCRdb re-called the 5' RACE reads through MiXCR, storing one row per CDR3 protein. The table shows roughly 300,000 distinct CDR3 sequences, with over 7% occurring only once. This clonotype has just a few counts. The chain carries TRBV20-1 and TRBJ2-3; unclear D gene. The source of this sequence is a man aged 18 to 30 who had mild COVID-19 (a few samples of this study predate the infection). Cell type and time point are not known. The sample was PBMCs or a T cell subset sorted from them (not recorded which). The DNA of the CDR3 is TGCAGTGCTGGAAGTGCCATCACAGATACGCAGTATTTT. Its translation: CSAGSAITDTQYF.